The text below deals with one T cell receptor (beta chain). Membership in each cohort depended on participant-reported clinical history. Exposed enrollees encountered a COVID-19 case at some point within 2 weeks before study entry. The CDR3 is 12 amino acids. CDR1 and CDR2 from the germline V gene are SGHAT and FQNNGV. The data are from a study of blood T cell repertoires in COVID-19. Original processing methods: Reference gene primers were amplified, and this amplification served to estimate nucleated cell counts. TCRdb keeps only in-frame clones here, not all; method: immunoSEQ multiplex PCR. V, J and clone size were drawn from that table, and D and trimming were deduced from the DNA. The table includes 300,000 to 350,000 clones, about 90% detected once.

This clonotype originated in a woman aged 25-40 years who had been exposed to COVID-19. Sequences were obtained from PBMCs or T cells enriched from blood (not recorded which). The V gene is TRBV11-2, the J gene TRBJ2-3; 7 nucleotides line up with TRBD2. The CDR3 loop reads CASGEGTDTQYF. CDR3 in DNA: TGTGCTTCTGGGGAGGGTACAGATACGCAGTATTTT.